The 28 T cell receptor beta chains in this list originate from one sample, sequenced in a study of blood T cell repertoires in COVID-19. Assay: immunoSEQ multiplex PCR; the TCRdb copy retains only in-frame clones and omits some. The table lists 300,000 to 350,000 clones, approximately 90% of them singletons. The specimen sequenced was peripheral blood. All receptors come from a man aged 18-30 years with active or convalescent COVID-19.

V is TRBV19 and J is TRBJ2-2; 15 bases are a match to TRBD2. With V trimmed by 6 bases and J by 5 bases, 1 base remained unmatched. Germline-derived CDR1 and CDR2 are LNHDA and SQIVND (reference sequence). The CDR3 extends over 15 amino acids. The CDR3 loop reads CASRGLAGGTGELFF. The CDR3 nucleotides read TGTGCCAGTAGAGGACTAGCGGGAGGGACCGGGGAGCTGTTTTTT.

V gene TRBV10-1 combines with J gene TRBJ1-5; D is possibly TRBD1 (6 bases). Deletions cut 11 bases from V and 2 bases from J, with 16 bases between. The CDR3 loop spans 14 amino acids. CDR1 WNHNN and CDR2 SYGVQD come from the germline V gene (reference sequence). The CDR3 protein is CARVGGRGNQPQHF. The CDR3 region has the DNA TGCGCCCGGGTGGGGGGGCGAGGCAATCAGCCCCAGCATTTT.

The chain combines TRBV12-3 or TRBV12-4 with TRBJ2-7; weak D call: TRBD2 (6 bases). The germline V and J ends were trimmed by 6 bases and 4 bases, with 13 bases remaining between them. The CDR3 contains 13 residues. CDR3 bases: TGTGCCAGCAGCGGACGGGGGTCGTACGAGCAGTACTTC. Encoded protein: CASSGRGSYEQYF.

J is TRBJ2-7 and V is TRBV19, with D unresolved. There are 13 residues in the CDR3. CDR1 LNHDA and CDR2 SQIVND come from the germline V gene (reference sequence). The germline V and J ends were trimmed by 1 base and 3 bases, with 7 bases remaining between them. The CDR3 sequence: CASSIVYGYEQYF. For the CDR3, the DNA is TGTGCCAGTAGTATAGTATACGGCTACGAGCAGTACTTC.

The V gene is TRBV7-9, the J gene TRBJ2-1; TRBD1 matches 7 bases. Germline values: CDR1 SEHNR, CDR2 FQNEAQ (reference sequence). This CDR3 is built from 16 residues. V dropped 1 base and J dropped 3; count of bases not matched to a gene: 6. The CDR3 DNA is TGTGCCAGCAGCTTAGGAAAGACAGGGTACTACAATGAGCAGTTCTTC. It codes for CASSLGKTGYYNEQFF.

This clone was detected only a few times. J is TRBJ2-1 and V is TRBV5-1; 10 bases align to TRBD2. The ends lost 4 bases at V and 13 bases at J; junction bases unmatched: 11. The V gene's germline CDR1 is SGHRS and CDR2 YFSETQ. This CDR3 spans 14 amino acids. CDR3 DNA sequence: TGCGCCAGCAGCCCGGTGGTTAGCGGGAGGCACCAGTTCTTC. It yields the protein CASSPVVSGRHQFF.

This clone was seen once. The chain combines TRBV27 with TRBJ2-5; 9 nucleotides line up with TRBD1. V dropped 10 bases and J dropped 3; count of bases not matched to a gene: 18. This CDR3 spans 17 amino acids. Germline values: CDR1 MNHEY, CDR2 SMNVEV (reference sequence). CDR3 protein: CATATRDRARSKETQYF. The CDR3 DNA sequence: TGTGCCACCGCAACCCGGGACAGGGCGAGGTCGAAAGAGACCCAGTACTTC.

The chain couples TRBV6-5 to TRBJ2-3; 7 bases fit TRBD1. This CDR3 comprises 14 residues. Germline values: CDR1 MNHEY, CDR2 SVGAGI. The V segment lost 8 bases and the J segment 7 bases; nucleotides outside the gene matches: 12. The CDR3 is CASQERGRENTQYF. The CDR3 DNA follows: TGTGCCAGCCAGGAGAGGGGGCGAGAGAATACGCAGTATTTT.

In DNA, the CDR3 is TGTGCCAGCTCACCACCTCGAACTAGCGGATCGACCGGGGAGCTGTTTTTT. Translation: CASSPPRTSGSTGELFF. The chain combines TRBV18 with TRBJ2-2, with TRBD2 identical over 8 bases. Germline V gene sequence: CDR1 KGHSH, CDR2 LQKENI. This CDR3 spans 17 amino acids. The V segment lost 0 bases and the J segment 5 bases; nucleotides outside the gene matches: 8.

The rearrangement links TRBV29-1 to TRBJ2-1; 9 nucleotides match TRBD1. There are 13 residues in the CDR3. J gave up 2 bases and V 6 bases, and 2 bases lay outside the gene matches. The germline gives CDR1 SQVTM, CDR2 ANQGSEA. CDR3 sequence: CSVGTGTYNEQFF. The CDR3 DNA is TGCAGCGTCGGGACAGGGACCTACAATGAGCAGTTCTTC.

This clone was recorded only once. This chain uses TRBV6-6 with TRBJ2-7, with unresolved D. Trimming cost V 0 bases and J 3 bases, with 15 bases left between them. CDR3 length equals 16 residues. Germline CDR1 MNHNY, CDR2 SVGAGI (reference sequence). The CDR3, as DNA: TGTGCCAGCAGTTACTCACGCGGCCAGAACTTCTACGAGCAGTACTTC. This translates into CASSYSRGQNFYEQYF.

The rearrangement uses TRBV5-1 and TRBJ1-4; 7 positions match TRBD1. CDR3 length equals 15 residues. V shed 4 bases and J 7 bases; nucleotides not matched to a gene: 10. In germline, CDR1 is SGHRS, CDR2 YFSETQ. The CDR3 DNA reads as TGCGCCAGCAGCATAGACAGGGCCGAGGGTGAAAAACTGTTTTTT. Its translation is CASSIDRAEGEKLFF.

V usage is TRBV3-1 (or the pseudogene TRBV3-2) and J usage is TRBJ2-7; 10 bases align to TRBD2. CDR3 size: 15 residues. V lost 6 bases, J lost 4 bases, and 9 bases stayed unmatched. Germline V CDR1 and CDR2: LGHDT, YNNKEL (reference sequence). CDR3 residues: CASSPGAGGPYEQYF. DNA for the CDR3: TGTGCCAGCAGTCCGGGAGCGGGGGGGCCGTACGAGCAGTACTTC.

The CDR3 region is CASRLAGGNEQYF. The CDR3 DNA follows: TGTGCCTCAAGACTAGCGGGAGGGAACGAGCAGTACTTC. The J gene is TRBJ2-7, the V gene TRBV15; 14 bases agree with TRBD2. The CDR3 spans 13 residues. V lost 11 bases to trimming and J lost 5 bases; unmatched junction nucleotides: 5. CDR1 LNHNV and CDR2 YYDKDF come from the germline V gene (reference sequence).

A single count supports this clone. The chain carries TRBV27 and TRBJ1-1; the D is unclear. The CDR3 has 15 residues. Germline CDR1 is MNHEY and CDR2 is SMNVEV (reference sequence). V lost 5 bases and J 6 bases, leaving 19 bases between the germline ends. Written as DNA, the CDR3 is TGTGCCAGCAGTCCCCGCGGGAGCAGTCCTTCTGAAGCTTTCTTT. Amino acids: CASSPRGSSPSEAFF.

This sequence joins TRBV28 and TRBJ2-7, with 8 bases identical to TRBD1. Germline V gives CDR1 MDHEN, CDR2 SYDVKM. The CDR3 loop spans 12 amino acids. V gave up 6 bases and J gave up 2 bases; unmatched junction bases: 0. CDR3 bases: TGTGCCAGCAGACAGGGGGCCTACGAGCAGTACTTC. It codes for CASRQGAYEQYF.

This sequence joins TRBV19 and TRBJ1-1; D is perhaps TRBD1 (5 bases). Germline values: CDR1 LNHDA, CDR2 SQIVND (reference sequence). The CDR3 is 13 residues long. V lost 4 bases to trimming and J lost 1 base, with 7 bases between them. CDR3 coding DNA: TGTGCCAGTAGTAGACAGCCGAACACTGAAGCTTTCTTT. Translating it yields CASSRQPNTEAFF.

This chain connects TRBV28 to TRBJ1-1; 8 bases agree with TRBD1. The CDR3 is 14 residues long. With V trimmed by 8 bases and J by 8 bases, 13 bases remained unmatched. Per germline, CDR1 MDHEN and CDR2 SYDVKM. The CDR3 DNA is TGTGCCAGCGGCCGCCGGGACAGGAGGATGGAAGCTTTCTTT. This gives the protein CASGRRDRRMEAFF.

The chain has TRBV6-5 and TRBJ2-7; D possibly corresponds to TRBD1 (5 bases). The CDR3 spans 13 residues. The germline CDR1 and CDR2 sequences are MNHEY and SVGAGI. Trimming removed 6 bases at V and 4 bases at J, with 13 bases between. The CDR3 bases are TGTGCCAGCAGCGCCAGGGCGAAGTACGAGCAGTACTTC. Its translation is CASSARAKYEQYF.

The chain uses TRBV4-3 and TRBJ1-4, with 7 nucleotides matching TRBD1. The junction had 6 bases not matched to a gene; V was cut back by 4 bases and J by 4 bases. The CDR3 is 15 amino acids. CDR1 LGHNA and CDR2 YSLEER come from the germline V gene. This CDR3 reads CASSRTGALNEKLFF. For the CDR3, the DNA is TGCGCCAGCAGCCGAACAGGGGCCCTTAATGAAAAACTGTTTTTT.

The chain joins TRBV24-1 to TRBJ2-7; TRBD1 might be the D (5 bases). From germline, CDR1 is KGHDR and CDR2 SFDVKD. V lost 3 bases to trimming and J lost 0 bases, with 20 bases between them. This CDR3 is built from 18 residues. CDR3 region: CATSDHPDRNRSSYEQYF. The CDR3, as DNA: TGTGCCACCAGTGATCACCCTGACAGAAATCGTAGCTCCTACGAGCAGTACTTC.

The chain uses TRBV28 and TRBJ2-7; D perhaps matches TRBD2 (5 bases). The CDR3 is 13 residues long. V was clipped by 11 bases and J by 0 bases, with 14 bases between them. The germline CDR1 and CDR2 sequences are MDHEN and SYDVKM. Here the CDR3 DNA reads TGTGCCGGCCACGGGGAGTCCTCCTACGAGCAGTACTTC. Its translation: CAGHGESSYEQYF.

The table lists this clone with a count of one. This chain uses TRBV11-2 with TRBJ2-1, with 11 bases that match TRBD2. Germline CDR1 is SGHAT and CDR2 is FQNNGV. V gave up 5 bases and J gave up 6 bases; unmatched junction bases: 9. The CDR3 extends over 16 amino acids. CDR3 coding DNA: TGTGCCAGCAGCAAAATAGCGGGGGGGCTTCGCAATGAGCAGTTCTTC. Translated, it gives CASSKIAGGLRNEQFF.

The chain has TRBV4-1 and TRBJ1-6; no reliable D call. V lost 3 bases and J lost 2, with 8 bases in between. The CDR3 length is 15 residues. Germline V gene data show CDR1 as MGHRA and CDR2 as YSYEKL. CDR3 in amino acids: CASSHEVPYNSPLHF. The CDR3 DNA reads TGCGCCAGCAGCCATGAGGTACCCTATAATTCACCCCTCCACTTT.

The chain couples TRBV2 to TRBJ1-1, with D perhaps matching TRBD1 (5 bases). The CDR3 contains 13 residues. Trimming stripped 6 bases from V and 0 bases from J, with 8 bases between. Germline V gene data show CDR1 as SNHLY and CDR2 as FYNNEI. CDR3 bases: TGTGCCAGCAGGGCGGACATGAACACTGAAGCTTTCTTT. Translated: CASRADMNTEAFF.

The V gene is TRBV28, the J gene TRBJ2-1; possibly TRBD1 for D (5 bases). CDR3 length: 14 amino acids. From germline, CDR1 is MDHEN and CDR2 SYDVKM. The germline V and J ends were trimmed by 7 bases and 7 bases, with 17 bases remaining between them. In DNA, the CDR3 is TGTGCCAGCAAGGGGTCCCGGTCTCGGAATGAGCAGTTCTTC. The encoded protein is CASKGSRSRNEQFF.

The V gene is TRBV5-1, the J gene TRBJ1-5; D not certain. Germline V gene sequence: CDR1 SGHRS, CDR2 YFSETQ. Deletions cut 0 bases from V and 3 bases from J, with 7 bases between. The CDR3 is 14 amino acids. CDR3 residues: CASSLGADNQPQHF. The CDR3 nucleotides read TGCGCCAGCAGCTTGGGGGCCGACAATCAGCCCCAGCATTTT. The variable domain in full, completed from reference TRBV5-1 and TRBJ1-5, reads KAGVTQTPRYLIKTRGQQVTLSCSPISGHRSVSWYQQTPGQGLQFLFEYFSETQRNKGNFPGRFSGRQFSNSRSEMNVSTLELGDSALYLCASSLGADNQPQHFGDGTRLSIL.

In the case of this clone: Within the sample, other DNA sequences also encode this same CDR3. CDR3 amino acids: CSATGNEQFF. The CDR3 coding sequence is TGCAGTGCTACCGGCAATGAGCAGTTCTTC. The chain joins TRBV20-1 to TRBJ2-1; unclear D gene. The CDR3 spans 10 residues. Germline lookup yields CDR1 DFQATT and CDR2 SNEGSKA (reference sequence). Trimming took off 4 bases at V and 6 bases at J, with 4 bases between the two ends.